Listed below are T cell receptor beta chains from one sample, sequenced in a study of memory CD4+ T cells and cytomegalovirus serostatus. Sequenced by immunoSEQ multiplex PCR; TCRdb stores in-frame clones only, minus some. This sample yields about 27,000 clones, of which about 70% are seen a single time; around 1% belongs to the top ten. The sample taken for sequencing was memory CD4+ T cells from blood. Receptor source: an adult in good health and CMV-seronegative. CDR3s leave out the opening cysteine and the closing phenylalanine or tryptophan. The order of the fields is CDR3 length, V gene, CDR3 protein.

len: 13
v_gene: TRBV4-3
CDR3aa: ASSQDAGSTDTQY

len: 12
v_gene: TRBV19
CDR3aa: ASRGAQGADTQY

len: 12
v_gene: TRBV27
CDR3aa: ATGGRLAGNEQF

len: 12
v_gene: TRBV9
CDR3aa: ASSVGNWNTEAF

len: 15
v_gene: TRBV2
CDR3aa: ASRGGLGTGHTDTQY

len: 12
v_gene: TRBV7-9
CDR3aa: ASSLAADSYEQY

len: 9
v_gene: TRBV29-1
CDR3aa: STRTEQTQY

len: 12
v_gene: TRBV11-3
CDR3aa: ASSLDNSKTEAF

len: 12
v_gene: TRBV19
CDR3aa: ASSTQSRANVLT

len: 13
v_gene: TRBV5-8
CDR3aa: ASRPERGGRETQY

len: 14
v_gene: TRBV19
CDR3aa: ASRATGAQFTDTQY

len: 12
v_gene: TRBV7-6
CDR3aa: ASNWGQGVDEQY

len: 11
v_gene: TRBV14
CDR3aa: ASSQDWNSPLH

len: 14
v_gene: TRBV4-1
CDR3aa: ASSPAGTWGYYEQY

len: 13
v_gene: TRBV6-1
CDR3aa: ASSAEAHGFYGYT

len: 12
v_gene: TRBV30
CDR3aa: AWNGGLSGNTIY

len: 12
v_gene: TRBV19
CDR3aa: ASSRGTASYEQY

len: 15
v_gene: TRBV30
CDR3aa: AWSLGGASSGANVLT

len: 12
v_gene: TRBV6-6
CDR3aa: ASSYGDRGYEQY

len: 13
v_gene: TRBV6-1
CDR3aa: ASSPSRVTTYEQY

len: 12
v_gene: TRBV6-1
CDR3aa: ATKDKPSGNTIY

len: 13
v_gene: TRBV4-2
CDR3aa: ASSQERTSSYEQY

len: 12
v_gene: TRBV28
CDR3aa: ASSSMRGLSPLH

len: 13
v_gene: TRBV6-5
CDR3aa: ASDQGGMGNSPLH

len: 13
v_gene: TRBV11-1
CDR3aa: ASSSGTAFNTEAF

len: 15
v_gene: TRBV7-2
CDR3aa: ASSLEVVRGRHYGYT

len: 14
v_gene: TRBV5-1
CDR3aa: ASSSLAGVRTDTQY

len: 11
v_gene: TRBV19
CDR3aa: ATRTSGVNEQF

len: 13
v_gene: TRBV7-9
CDR3aa: ASRAPGQGTDTQY

len: 10
v_gene: TRBV11-2
CDR3aa: ASSSQGYEQY

len: 14
v_gene: TRBV4-3
CDR3aa: ASSQSPSGGTGELF

len: 13
v_gene: TRBV5-1
CDR3aa: ASSLGVVGANVLT

len: 15
v_gene: TRBV9
CDR3aa: ASSVSTGTTNSYEQY

len: 15
v_gene: TRBV27
CDR3aa: ASSPWRGAQMNTEAF

len: 12
v_gene: TRBV27
CDR3aa: ASSSVRGTDTQY

len: 11
v_gene: TRBV5-1
CDR3aa: ASSPGTRETQY

len: 12
v_gene: TRBV5-4
CDR3aa: ASSSLAEPYEQY

len: 8
v_gene: TRBV19
CDR3aa: ASTPYTQY

len: 13
v_gene: TRBV5-4
CDR3aa: ASSLGAAPREKLF